This section outlines one T cell receptor (beta chain) sequence together with its context. This specimen belongs to a study of blood T cell repertoires in COVID-19. As for the study in general: Acute and convalescent COVID-19 samples came from the United States, Italy and Spain. PBMCs, B-cell-depleted T cells, or T cells were the source of the cDNA or gDNA that made up the material.

The CDR3 length is 15 residues. V lost 0 bases and J lost 4; bases outside the gene matches: 6. Germline CDR1 SGHRS, CDR2 YFSETQ. Assay used: immunoSEQ multiplex PCR; TCRdb lists only in-frame clones, some missing. There are more than 95,000 clones in the sample; around 81% occur only once, and roughly 4% lies in the top ten. Source material: peripheral blood. The gene calls are TRBV5-1 and TRBJ2-5; TRBD2 matches at 7 bases. This clonotype was sampled from a woman in her 50s with acute or convalescent COVID-19. The CDR3 loop reads CASSLADGGGETQYF. CDR3 nucleotide sequence: TGCGCCAGCAGCTTGGCCGACGGCGGGGGAGAGACCCAGTACTTC.